These 8 T cell receptor beta chains came from one sample sequenced in a study of blood T cells in healthy people across ages. Then a second PCR, running about 7 to 11 cycles, was carried out with a sample-barcoded 5' primer and a J-beta primer mix. TCRdb itself ran the 5' RACE reads through MiXCR, one entry per CDR3 protein. The table shows over 1.5 million distinct CDR3 sequences, with about 50% occurring only once. The sample taken for sequencing was blood. Receptors originate from a middle-aged woman in good health.

The chain has TRBV4-3 and TRBJ2-2, with D uncertain. The CDR3 loop spans 16 amino acids. CDR1 and CDR2 (germline): LGHNA, YSLEER. V lost 0 bases and J 1 base, leaving 9 bases between the germline ends. This chain's CDR3 is CASSQDPQRNTGELFF. Here the CDR3 DNA reads TGCGCCAGCAGCCAAGATCCCCAGCGGAACACCGGGGAGCTGTTTTTT.

J is TRBJ1-5 and V is TRBV2, with a tentative D call TRBD1 (5 bases). The CDR3 length is 12 residues. V was pared by 7 bases and J by 3 bases, with 7 bases between. CDR1 and CDR2 (germline): SNHLY, FYNNEI. The CDR3 region has the DNA TGTGCCAGCACAGGGAACAATCAGCCCCAGCATTTT. Translation: CASTGNNQPQHF.

The CDR3 spells CATSDADLGIYNEQFF. The CDR3 nucleotides read TGTGCCACCAGTGATGCGGACCTGGGTATCTACAATGAGCAGTTCTTC. The chain carries TRBV24-1 and TRBJ2-1; D not resolved. This CDR3 has 16 residues. In germline, CDR1 is KGHDR, CDR2 SFDVKD. V dropped 3 bases and J dropped 3 bases, with 14 bases sitting between them.

There are a few counts of this clonotype. The genes are TRBV6-6 and TRBJ2-4, with TRBD2 matching over 14 bases. J lost 13 bases, V lost 9 bases, and 20 bases had no gene match. CDR1 and CDR2 (germline): MNHNY, SVGAGI (reference sequence). CDR3 length: 17 residues. This chain's CDR3 is CASSSKGLAGVVYGQYF. The CDR3 DNA follows: TGTGCCAGTTCCTCTAAGGGACTAGCGGGGGTTGTCTATGGGCAGTACTTC.

The V and J genes are TRBV7-6 and TRBJ1-2, with TRBD1 matching 11 bases. The germline V gene has CDR1 SGHVS and CDR2 FNYEAQ. The ends lost 3 bases at V and 13 bases at J; junction bases unmatched: 1. This CDR3 comprises 11 residues. The CDR3: CASSLDRGLTF. The CDR3 DNA sequence: TGTGCCAGCAGCTTGGACAGGGGGCTCACCTTC.

The chain joins TRBV4-3 to TRBJ2-7; a weak D match, TRBD1 (6 bases). Germline V gene lookup returns CDR1 LGHNA and CDR2 YSLEER. The CDR3 totals 13 residues. The V gene lost 4 bases and the J gene lost 3 bases, with 10 bases spanning the gap. CDR3 in amino acids: CASSRVTGYEQYF. The CDR3 nucleotides read TGCGCCAGCAGCCGAGTGACAGGCTACGAGCAGTACTTC.

In this sample, this clonotype turned up a few times. V gene TRBV20-1 combines with J gene TRBJ2-3; 11 bases are shared with TRBD2. V lost 5 bases and J lost 6; bases outside the gene matches: 10. Germline V CDR1 and CDR2: DFQATT, SNEGSKA (reference sequence). This CDR3 region has 15 residues. CDR3 protein: CSAPIAGGPLDTQYF. In DNA form, the CDR3 reads TGCAGTGCTCCGATAGCGGGGGGGCCCTTGGATACGCAGTATTTT.

This clonotype occurred a few times. The chain employs TRBV15 and TRBJ2-7, with 7 bases that match TRBD1. The V gene end was trimmed by 5 bases and the J gene end by 6 bases; junction bases not matched to a gene: 10. The CDR3 spans 14 residues. From germline, CDR1 is LNHNV and CDR2 YYDKDF (reference sequence). The CDR3 DNA sequence: TGTGCCACCAGCCGGACAGGTGGAGAAGGCGAGCAGTACTTC. Translated: CATSRTGGEGEQYF.